This TCR beta chain was obtained from a study of blood T cells in healthy people across ages. Study findings and constraints: Unsorted PBMCs ruled out conclusive naive versus antigen-experienced comparison.

Together with a sample-barcoded 5' primer, a J-beta primer mix was included in a second PCR lasting about 7 to 11 cycles. One entry per CDR3 protein results from TCRdb running MiXCR on the 5' RACE reads. This sample has approximately 730,000 distinct CDR3 sequences, with roughly 41% found just once. The CDR3 runs to 15 residues. After removal of 2 bases from V and 4 bases from J, the junction contained 8 bases not matched to a gene. Germline lookup yields CDR1 SGHAT and CDR2 FQNNGV. To note about this clonotype: Antigen unknown.

This TCR derives from a woman aged 60-75 years in good health. The sample comprised blood. The chain joins TRBV11-2 to TRBJ2-7, with 7 bases that match TRBD1. Here the CDR3 reads CASSLKGAIRYEQYF. The DNA of the CDR3 is TGTGCCAGCAGCTTAAAGGGGGCTATCAGATACGAGCAGTACTTC.